A selection of T cell receptor beta chains follows, all from one sample in a study of CD8+CD57+ T cells in acquired aplastic anemia. MiXCR was run by TCRdb on the reads, yielding one entry per CDR3 protein. This sample has roughly 130,000 distinct CDR3 sequences, with about 48% found just once. The sample taken for sequencing was sorted CD4+, CD8+, or CD8+CD57+ T cells (not recorded which) from PBMCs. The receptors here all came from a human donor in good health, serving as a control. Each CDR3 is given with its conserved first and last residue. D genes are given only for firm matches. Not every row has a clone size; where given, it reads once, few, many or a size class.

>TRBJ2-7|.|.|TRBV11-2
TGTGCCAGCAGCCCCCCAAGAGGGGGACCCTATTCCTACGAGCAGTACTTC
CASSPPRGGPYSYEQYF
>TRBJ1-1|.|.|TRBV10-2
TGCGCCAGCAGTGAAGAGTTTGTGGGATCCATTGAAGCTTTCTTT
CASSEEFVGSIEAFF
>TRBJ2-3|TRBD1|.|TRBV11-1
TGTGCCAGCAGCCCCGGGACAGGGGATCACACAGATACGCAGTATTTT
CASSPGTGDHTDTQYF
>TRBJ1-2|TRBD1|.|TRBV4-1
TGCGCCAGCAGCCCCAGGGGGTTAGGGCGGGGCGCCTTC
CASSPRGLGRGAF
>TRBJ2-2|.|.|TRBV6-2/TRBV6-3
TGTGCCAGCAGGAAGACAGGCTTAAACACCGGGGAGCTGTTTTTT
CASRKTGLNTGELFF
>TRBJ2-2|.|.|TRBV6-1
TGTGCCAGCGCCACCCCGGGGGTAGTCGGGACCGGGGAGCTGTTTTTT
CASATPGVVGTGELFF
>TRBJ1-5|.|.|TRBV6-2/TRBV6-3
TGTGCCAGCAGCAACCTGACAGCGGGGAATCAGCCCCAGCATTTT
CASSNLTAGNQPQHF
>TRBJ1-2|.|many|TRBV6-2/TRBV6-3
TGTGCCAGCGCCCCCGGAAGCTATGGCTACACCTTC
CASAPGSYGYTF
>TRBJ1-2|TRBD1|.|TRBV25-1
TGTGCCAGCAGTTGGGACAGAGGAGGTTTGGGCTACACCTTC
CASSWDRGGLGYTF
>TRBJ2-1|.|.|TRBV9
TGTGCCAGCAGCGAGAGAGGAAGACTAAATGAGCAGTTCTTC
CASSERGRLNEQFF
>TRBJ2-6|.|few|TRBV15
TGTGCCACCAGCAGAGATCAAACTGGGGCCAACGTCCTGACTTTC
CATSRDQTGANVLTF
>TRBJ2-5|.|.|TRBV2
TGTGCCAGCAGTGTTACGGGGGGCCCGCTTTTAGAGACCCAGTACTTC
CASSVTGGPLLETQYF